This T cell receptor (beta chain) was captured in a study of T cells in Graves' hyperthyroidism and ophthalmopathy. The TCR beta CDR3 regions underwent amplification using RNA transcripts as the source. Initially, a first-round RT-PCR of the TCR CDR3 employed the HTBI primer set. TCRdb independently ran MiXCR on the multiplex PCR reads; one entry per CDR3 protein. This table has some 600,000 distinct CDR3 sequences, around 46% appearing once. Those with hyperthyroidism were 18 to 65 years old, newly diagnosed, and ill for under 2 months. Uncontrolled infection, other autoimmune disease, pregnancy or lactation barred patients from enrollment. On the basis of clinical symptoms, serum thyroxine and TRAb, thyroid ultrasound and orbital computed tomography, diagnoses were made. The germline gives CDR1 SQVTM, CDR2 ANQGSEA. The CDR3 consists of 9 residues.

What was sequenced was peripheral blood or thyroid tissue (not recorded which). This sequence was found in a woman aged 18-35 years with Graves' hyperthyroidism. The rearrangement uses TRBV29-1 and TRBJ1-2; no definite D call. CDR3 DNA: TGCAACGTAGGCAGTGGCTACACCTTC. This encodes CNVGSGYTF.